This T cell receptor (beta chain) came from a study of blood T cell repertoires in COVID-19. The J segment lost 1 base and the V segment lost 4 bases, leaving 7 bases of the junction unmatched. The CDR3 contains 17 residues. Germline assignment: CDR1 MGHRA and CDR2 YSYEKL. This clone appeared a few times. In the original processing: Amplification with reference gene primers provided the estimates of nucleated cell counts. Libraries were prepared by immunoSEQ multiplex PCR; TCRdb keeps only in-frame clonotypes and omits some of them. V and J calls and clone size come straight from that table; D and trimming were deduced from the DNA. This sample has under 130,000 clones, with roughly 87% found just once.

This chain links TRBV4-1 with TRBJ2-6; 7 bases agree with TRBD1. The specimen was peripheral blood. This TCR derives from a human donor in a cohort sampled during active COVID-19. The CDR3 DNA reads as TGCGCCAGCAGCCCAGACAGGGTCCGGTCTGGGGCCAACGTCCTGACTTTC. Its protein is CASSPDRVRSGANVLTF.